Following are 4 T cell receptor beta chains from one sample sequenced in a study of identical twins. TCRdb ran MiXCR on the 5' RACE reads and lists one entry per CDR3 protein. The sample has roughly 720,000 distinct CDR3 sequences, over 15% seen once; the top ten hold over 10%. The same data also went into a second study, on T cells expressing NK-cell markers.

Sequenced sample: PBMCs. The receptor source for this set is a woman aged 18-29 years in good health.

In its sample, this clonotype was seen a few times. V and J are TRBV6-5 and TRBJ2-5, with TRBD2 matching 10 bases. Looked up from germline, CDR1 is MNHEY and CDR2 is SVGAGI. V shed 3 bases and J 4 bases; nucleotides not matched to a gene: 14. The CDR3 runs to 18 residues. In DNA, the CDR3 is TGTGCCAGCAGTTATCTTCGAGGAGCGGGAGGGCGTCGAGAGACCCAGTACTTC. Amino acids: CASSYLRGAGGRRETQYF.

Only a few counts were recorded for this clonotype. The chain links TRBV6-5 to TRBJ2-5, with D perhaps TRBD1 (5 bases). Per germline, CDR1 MNHEY and CDR2 SVGAGI. The V end lost 2 bases, the J end lost 1 base, and 8 bases lay between the germline ends. CDR3 length: 14 residues. CDR3 region: CASSYRRAQETQYF. The CDR3 coding sequence is TGTGCCAGCAGTTACCGCAGGGCCCAAGAGACCCAGTACTTC.

The chain joins TRBV9 to TRBJ2-3; D unresolved. CDR1 is SGDLS, CDR2 YYNGEE, per germline. Trimming took off 4 bases at V and 6 bases at J, with 12 bases between the two ends. The CDR3 is 13 amino acids. This chain's CDR3 is CASSTQTYDTQYF. The DNA for the CDR3 is TGTGCCAGCAGCACACAAACCTACGATACGCAGTATTTT.

V and J are TRBV7-9 and TRBJ2-1; 8 positions match TRBD2. This CDR3 has 16 amino acids. Germline trimming cut 1 base from V and 2 bases from J; bases unmatched to any gene: 4. Germline V gives CDR1 SEHNR, CDR2 FQNEAQ (reference sequence). Here the CDR3 reads CASSLEGLEPYNEQFF. Written as DNA, the CDR3 is TGTGCCAGCAGCTTAGAGGGACTAGAGCCCTACAATGAGCAGTTCTTC.